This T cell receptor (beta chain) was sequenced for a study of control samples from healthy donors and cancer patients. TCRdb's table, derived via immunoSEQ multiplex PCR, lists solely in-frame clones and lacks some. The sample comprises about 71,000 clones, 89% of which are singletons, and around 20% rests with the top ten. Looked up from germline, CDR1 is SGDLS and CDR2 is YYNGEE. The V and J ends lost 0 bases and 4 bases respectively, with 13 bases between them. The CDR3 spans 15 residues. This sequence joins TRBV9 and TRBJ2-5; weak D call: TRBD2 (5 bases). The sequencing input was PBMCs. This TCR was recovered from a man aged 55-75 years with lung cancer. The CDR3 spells CASSVAGSGAETQYF. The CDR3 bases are TGTGCCAGCAGCGTAGCGGGGAGCGGTGCAGAGACCCAGTACTTC.